This T cell receptor (beta chain) came from a study of blood T cell repertoires in COVID-19. The CDR3 covers 13 residues. CDR1 LGHNA and CDR2 YSLEER come from the germline V gene. The ends were cut back, 1 base at V and 2 bases at J, with 5 bases in the middle. Only in-frame clones appear in the TCRdb table, and some are missing; sequencing was by immunoSEQ multiplex PCR. The repertoire includes under 200,000 clones, 86% of them detected once, and roughly 3.5% sits in the top ten. This sequence joins TRBV4-3 and TRBJ1-1; D uncertain. The clonotype originates from a man between 65 and 85 years old with acute or convalescent COVID-19. Sequencing used peripheral blood. The CDR3 reads CASSQGPNTEAFF. DNA of the CDR3: TGCGCCAGCAGCCAAGGTCCAAACACTGAAGCTTTCTTT.